The text below deals with one T cell receptor (beta chain). Antigen specificity is unknown. Trimming left V 5 bases short and J 7 bases short, with 9 bases between. The germline gives CDR1 SGHVS, CDR2 FQNEAQ. The CDR3 contains 12 residues. The sample is drawn from a study of Ad26.COV2.S vaccination and SARS-CoV-2 variants. Sequencing used immunoSEQ multiplex PCR; TCRdb keeps in-frame clones, though not all of them. The sample holds approximately 480,000 clones, roughly 87% seen once. Treatment defined: around 19 received Ad26.COV2.S at low or high dose, single or two shots; about five received placebo; per-sample allocation not given. Day 63 after the first vaccine or placebo injection was the time point for sampling. The individual, an adult aged 18-55 years, was a donor in Boston. Whole-study results and caveats: There was a possibility that the TCR breadth and depth analyses underestimated total T cell responses.

The chain employs TRBV7-8 and TRBJ2-1; the D gene is possibly TRBD1 (5 bases). The sample was peripheral blood, taken in a trial of Ad26.COV2.S vaccine versus placebo. The receptor's source is a person between 18 and 60 years old who received the Ad26.COV2.S COVID-19 vaccine or a placebo. CDR3 in amino acids: CASSHPGNEQFF. CDR3 DNA sequence: TGTGCCAGCAGCCATCCAGGGAATGAGCAGTTCTTC.